This T cell receptor beta chain appears in the sequencing data of a study of cytomegalovirus exposure and HLA in healthy donors. The study, taken as a whole, reports: Most TCR sequences were uncommon, yet certain public TCRs appeared in many donors.

The repertoire was sequenced with immunoSEQ multiplex PCR; TCRdb's copy has only in-frame clones and lacks some. The profile covers tens of thousands of clones, with more than 95% appearing a single time and 2.4% taken by the ten largest. A note on this clone: No antigen is known for it.

The donors were part of the validation cohort, which consisted of some 120 subjects and was separate from the first cohort of roughly 620 subjects. Sequenced material: PBMCs. This sequence originates from a man aged 18 to 35 in good health and CMV-seronegative.

The DNA of the CDR3 is TGTGCCAGCAAAGCAGGGGGCTACAATGAGCAGTTCTTC. Translation gives CASKAGGYNEQFF. The genes are TRBV2 and TRBJ2-1; 7 positions agree with TRBD1. The V and J ends lost 7 bases and 3 bases, in that order; junction bases with no gene match: 3. The CDR3 sequence is 13 residues long. Germline-derived CDR1 and CDR2 are SNHLY and FYNNEI.